The 24 T cell receptor beta chains presented below share a single source sample, sequenced in a study of T cells in women clearing cervical HPV infection. Generated by immunoSEQ multiplex PCR, the TCRdb table keeps only in-frame clones and is missing some. Its table records tens of thousands of clones. The sample taken for sequencing was blood buffy coat. Every receptor here comes from a woman aged 18 to 69 with a cervical HPV16 infection that either progressed to CIN3+ or cleared (not recorded which).

Details on this clone: With the read ending 3 residues before the CDR3 end, the germline J gene is used to fill in that end. The rearrangement links TRBV19 to TRBJ1-6; D is unresolved. Germline CDR1 LNHDA, CDR2 SQIVND (reference sequence). There are 14 residues in the CDR3. Deletions cut 3 bases from V and 8 bases from J, with 11 bases between. The CDR3 DNA, read in part, is TGTGCCAGTAGTATTTCGGGTCCCGATTCACCC. Protein: CASSISGPDSP. In full, the CDR3 reads CASSISGPDSPLHF.

Comment on this clone: Sequencing ends 3 residues short of the CDR3 end; the germline J gene provides the rest. The gene calls are TRBV5-1 and TRBJ2-3; 8 bases fit TRBD1. CDR3 length equals 14 residues. Germline-derived CDR1 and CDR2 are SGHRS and YFSETQ. The sequenced part of the CDR3 DNA is TGCGCCAGCAGCGCGACCGAAGGACAGGGAACG. Translated: CASSATEGQGT. The whole CDR3 reads CASSATEGQGTQYF.

Regarding this clone: The CDR3 extends 3 residues past the end of the read, so its final part is completed from the germline J gene. The rearrangement joins TRBV2 to TRBJ2-1, with a possible D match to TRBD1 (6 bases). This CDR3 has 16 residues. With 7 bases removed from V and 2 bases from J, the gap between germline ends came to 18 bases. The germline V gene has CDR1 SNHLY and CDR2 FYNNEI. The DNA read from the CDR3 is TGTGCCAGCATCCAAGACGAGGGGGTCGCCTACAATGAG. This gives the protein CASIQDEGVAYNE. The full CDR3 protein is CASIQDEGVAYNEQFF.

Concerning this clone: The CDR3 end falls 3 residues outside the read, so it is completed with the germline J gene. The chain joins TRBV30 to TRBJ2-1, with TRBD1 matching over 10 bases. Per germline, CDR1 GTSNPN and CDR2 SVGIG (reference sequence). With 8 bases clipped from V and 4 bases from J, the junction kept 8 bases outside the gene matches. The length of the CDR3 is 14 residues. The sequenced CDR3 bases are TGTGCCGGTACCGGGACAGGGGTGTACAATGAG. It specifies CAGTGTGVYNE. The entire CDR3 reads CAGTGTGVYNEQFF.

With respect to this clone: The sequence runs out 3 residues before the end of the CDR3; the remainder is reconstructed from the germline J gene. The chain uses TRBV19 and TRBJ1-2; the D gene is possibly TRBD1 (5 bases). Germline assignment: CDR1 LNHDA and CDR2 SQIVND (reference sequence). The CDR3 loop spans 12 amino acids. CDR3 bases read: TGTGCCAGTAGTATCGCCCGACAGGGC. The encoded protein is CASSIARQG. The entire CDR3 is CASSIARQGYTF.

CDR3 protein: CASSRRNRGGRDQPQHF. The DNA read from the CDR3 is TGTGCCAGCAGTCGACGAAACAGGGGGGGTAGGGATCAGCCC. J is TRBJ1-5 and V is TRBV6-2 or TRBV6-3, with 8 bases lining up with TRBD1. The CDR3 goes on 3 residues after the read ends, and that part is filled in from the germline J gene. J gave up 5 bases and V 5 bases, and 14 bases lay outside the gene matches. The CDR3 runs 17 residues. Germline CDR1 is MNHEY and CDR2 is SVGEGT.

As regards this clone: The read comes to an end 3 residues before the CDR3 does, leaving the germline J gene to fill in the end. This sequence joins TRBV5-1 and TRBJ2-1; 8 bases agree with TRBD2. V shed 5 bases, J shed 3 bases, and the junction held 7 bases outside the gene matches. This CDR3 is built from 15 residues. Germline values: CDR1 SGHRS, CDR2 YFSETQ. The CDR3 loop reads CASRIGLANYNEQFF. The DNA read from the CDR3 is TGCGCCAGCAGGATCGGACTAGCCAACTACAATGAG.

As concerns this clone: The observed sequence ends 3 residues before the CDR3 terminus, with the missing tail filled in from the germline J gene. The rearrangement links TRBV5-4 to TRBJ2-5, with 7 bases fitting TRBD1. CDR3 size: 15 residues. J was trimmed by 4 bases and V by 4 bases; bases with no gene match: 10. Germline lookup yields CDR1 SGHNT and CDR2 YYREEE (reference sequence). This chain's CDR3 is CASSQPGQKRETQYF. The part of the CDR3 DNA that was read is TGTGCCAGCAGCCAACCGGGACAGAAAAGAGAGACC.

A note on this clone: The read terminates 3 residues ahead of where the CDR3 ends, so the germline J gene completes it. The chain joins TRBV6-2 or TRBV6-3 to TRBJ1-4; D remains ambiguous. Germline CDR1 reads MNHEY; CDR2 reads SVGEGT. V shed 6 bases and J shed 0 bases, with 11 bases lying between them. The CDR3 loop spans 15 amino acids. CDR3 region: CASSRASSTNEKLFF. The CDR3 bases that were read are TGTGCCAGCAGCCGTGCGTCCTCAACTAATGAAAAA.

Worth noting for this clone: The read falls 3 residues short of the CDR3 end, and the missing part is taken from the germline J gene. The chain uses TRBV11-2 and TRBJ2-7, with D possibly being TRBD1 (5 bases). Germline V CDR1 and CDR2: SGHAT, FQNNGV. CDR3 length: 14 residues. The ends were cut back, 2 bases at V and 3 bases at J, with 11 bases in the middle. CDR3 region: CASSLNLQGYEQYF. The CDR3 bases that were read are TGTGCCAGCAGCTTAAATTTGCAGGGCTACGAG.

A note on this clone: The read terminates 3 residues before the CDR3 end, so the remaining end is supplied by the germline J gene. V usage is TRBV11-2 and J usage is TRBJ1-3, with 7 nucleotides matching TRBD1. The germline gives CDR1 SGHAT, CDR2 FQNNGV. V gave up 5 bases and J gave up 2 bases; unmatched junction bases: 6. The CDR3 is made up of 15 amino acids. CDR3 amino acids: CASSLSGTAGNTIYF. The covered CDR3 bases are TGTGCCAGCAGCCTTTCCGGGACAGCTGGAAACACC.

The sequenced CDR3 bases are TGTGCCAGCAGCTTGGATAGCGGGGGCTCAGATACG. This codes for CASSLDSGGSDT. Given in full, the CDR3 is CASSLDSGGSDTQYF. The chain is built from TRBV5-5 and TRBJ2-3; 9 bases match TRBD2. The read falls 3 residues short of the CDR3 end, and the missing part is taken from the germline J gene. V was pared by 0 bases and J by 4 bases, with 3 bases of the junction left unmatched. Germline loops: CDR1 SGHKS, CDR2 YYEKEE (reference sequence). CDR3 length equals 15 residues.

With respect to this clone: The observed sequence ends 3 residues before the CDR3 terminus, with the missing tail filled in from the germline J gene. The chain joins TRBV12-3 or TRBV12-4 to TRBJ2-1; 7 nucleotides align to TRBD2. The trim removed 4 bases at V and 9 bases at J, leaving 0 bases unmatched. The CDR3 has 11 amino acids. CDR3 residues: CASSWGGEQFF. The part of the CDR3 DNA that was read is TGTGCCAGCAGTTGGGGGGGTGAG.

About this clone itself: The observed sequence ends 3 residues before the CDR3 terminus, with the missing tail filled in from the germline J gene. The chain has TRBV7-2 and TRBJ1-5; D unclear. CDR3 size: 13 residues. The V end lost 1 base, the J end lost 7 bases, and 8 bases lay between the germline ends. CDR1 is SGHTA and CDR2 is FQGNSA in the germline V gene. CDR3 DNA (partial): TGTGCCAGCAGCTTAGTACAGTACCAGCCC. Translating gives CASSLVQYQP. The complete CDR3 protein is CASSLVQYQPQHF.

Points on this clone: The CDR3 extends 3 residues past the end of the read, so its final part is completed from the germline J gene. The chain links TRBV20-1 to TRBJ1-1, with D maybe TRBD1 (5 bases). The CDR3 has 15 amino acids. Germline V gene sequence: CDR1 DFQATT, CDR2 SNEGSKA (reference sequence). Trimming stripped 6 bases from V and 4 bases from J, with 21 bases between. The DNA read from the CDR3 is TGCAGTGCAAAACAGGTCGGGGGACGAGGCACTGAA. Translation: CSAKQVGGRGTE. The whole CDR3 sequence reads CSAKQVGGRGTEAFF.

A remark on this clone: With the read ending 3 residues before the CDR3 end, the germline J gene is used to fill in that end. This chain uses TRBV30 with TRBJ2-5; perhaps TRBD1 as D (6 bases). The germline CDR1 and CDR2 sequences are GTSNPN and SVGIG (reference sequence). Deletions cut 3 bases from V and 4 bases from J, with 12 bases between. This CDR3 has 13 residues. Partial CDR3 DNA: TGTGCCTGGAGCCCTCAGGGGAGAGAGACC. It yields the protein CAWSPQGRET. Given in full, the CDR3 is CAWSPQGRETQYF.

Remarks on this clone: The read terminates 3 residues ahead of where the CDR3 ends, so the germline J gene completes it. V gene TRBV5-6 combines with J gene TRBJ2-3, with a tentative D call TRBD1 (5 bases). V was shortened by 4 bases and J by 6 bases, with 15 bases between the two germline ends. This CDR3 region has 14 residues. Looked up from germline, CDR1 is SGHDT and CDR2 is YYEEEE. The CDR3 here is CASSKDRGVDTQYF. The sequenced CDR3 bases are TGTGCCAGCAGCAAGGATAGGGGTGTCGATACG.

The CDR3 loop reads CASSLGYNYEQYF. The DNA read from the CDR3 is TGCGCCAGCAGCTTGGGGTACAACTACGAG. This rearrangement joins TRBV5-1 to TRBJ2-7; no reliable D call. The CDR3 end falls 3 residues outside the read, so it is completed with the germline J gene. The CDR3 is made up of 13 amino acids. Trimming pared 0 bases from V and 3 bases from J, leaving 7 bases between. Germline CDR1 and CDR2: SGHRS and YFSETQ.

Remarks on this clone: The read falls 3 residues short of the CDR3 end, and the missing part is taken from the germline J gene. V and J are TRBV9 and TRBJ2-2; 12 nucleotides match TRBD2. Losses at the gene ends were 4 bases for V and 4 bases for J; bases not matched to a gene: 8. The CDR3 covers 17 residues. The V gene's germline CDR1 is SGDLS and CDR2 YYNGEE. CDR3 residues: CASSSPGLAGITGELFF. The sequenced CDR3 bases are TGTGCCAGCAGCTCACCGGGACTAGCGGGCATCACCGGGGAG.

Worth noting for this clone: Sequencing ends 3 residues short of the CDR3 end; the germline J gene provides the rest. V usage is TRBV30 and J usage is TRBJ2-4; a possible D gene is TRBD1 (6 bases). This CDR3 is 14 amino acids long. Germline V lookup: CDR1 GTSNPN, CDR2 SVGIG (reference sequence). CDR3 region: CAWFSNRARNGQYF. CDR3 DNA, as far as it was read: TGTGCCTGGTTTTCAAACAGGGCCCGAAATGGT.

A word on this clone: The CDR3 end is not reached by the read, which stops 3 residues before it; the germline J gene fills it in. V gene TRBV5-1 combines with J gene TRBJ1-4; TRBD1 matches at 9 bases. The CDR3 has 14 residues. The J segment lost 8 bases and the V segment lost 4 bases, leaving 6 bases of the junction unmatched. CDR1 is SGHRS, CDR2 YFSETQ, per germline. CDR3 protein: CASSPGTGNEKLFF. The CDR3 DNA, read in part, is TGCGCCAGCAGCCCCGGGACAGGGAACGAAAAA.

A note on this clone: The CDR3 end falls 3 residues outside the read, so it is completed with the germline J gene. The gene calls are TRBV6-2 or TRBV6-3 and TRBJ2-3; TRBD1 is a possible D gene (6 bases). Trimming left V 0 bases short and J 4 bases short, with 11 bases between. This CDR3 has 15 amino acids. In germline, CDR1 is MNHEY, CDR2 SVGEGT. The DNA read from the CDR3 is TGTGCCAGCAGTTACTCCTTGGGGGCTCCAGATACG. Translated: CASSYSLGAPDT. The entire CDR3 is CASSYSLGAPDTQYF.

Turning to this clone: The read falls 3 residues short of the CDR3 end, and the missing part is taken from the germline J gene. This rearrangement joins TRBV20-1 to TRBJ2-3, with TRBD2 matching 7 bases. Germline V gives CDR1 DFQATT, CDR2 SNEGSKA (reference sequence). The V and J ends lost 0 bases and 1 base, in that order; junction bases with no gene match: 10. This CDR3 is built from 17 residues. The CDR3 protein is CSARDRFWAGGTDTQYF. CDR3 bases read: TGCAGTGCTAGAGATAGGTTTTGGGCGGGGGGCACAGATACG.

The CDR3 protein is CASSLMGGSTNEKLFF. The part of the CDR3 DNA that was read is TGCGCCAGCAGCTTAATGGGGGGATCAACTAATGAAAAA. The chain has TRBV5-1 and TRBJ1-4, with D possibly being TRBD1 (5 bases). The sequence runs out 3 residues before the end of the CDR3; the remainder is reconstructed from the germline J gene. Trimming took 2 bases from V and 0 from J, leaving 11 bases between them. Per germline, CDR1 SGHRS and CDR2 YFSETQ. The CDR3 consists of 16 residues.